The 5 T cell receptor beta chains given below trace back to one sample, sequenced in a study of blood T cell repertoires in COVID-19. Data came from immunoSEQ multiplex PCR; TCRdb stores just in-frame clones and leaves some out. The data contain a few hundred thousand clones, just under 90% of them seen just once; the ten biggest clones take up 3.7%. The sample comprised peripheral blood. These receptors all come from a woman in her thirties or forties with acute or convalescent COVID-19.

This clone was picked up one time. The chain joins TRBV7-2 to TRBJ2-7; D uncertain. The CDR3 is 13 amino acids. Looked up from germline, CDR1 is SGHTA and CDR2 is FQGNSA. The V end was cut by 3 bases, the J end by 3 bases, with 9 bases between. In DNA form, the CDR3 reads TGTGCCAGCAGCTTGTTAGCCCGCTACGAGCAGTACGTC. This encodes CASSLLARYEQYV.

The chain employs TRBV7-6 and TRBJ2-5, with TRBD2 matching over 10 bases. The CDR3 has 16 residues. V shed 8 bases and J 4 bases; nucleotides not matched to a gene: 13. The germline CDR1 and CDR2 sequences are SGHVS and FNYEAQ. The CDR3: CASLGERGGFGETQYF. In DNA form, the CDR3 reads TGTGCCAGCTTGGGGGAGCGGGGGGGTTTCGGAGAGACCCAGTACTTC.

The V and J genes are TRBV11-2 and TRBJ1-1; 8 bases are a match to TRBD1. Trimming at V came to 5 bases and at J to 6 bases, leaving 8 bases not matched to a gene. Per germline, CDR1 SGHAT and CDR2 FQNNGV. The CDR3 loop spans 14 amino acids. CDR3 nucleotides: TGTGCCAGCAGCACTCCAGGGGGCGCGGCTGAAGCTTTCTTT. Protein product: CASSTPGGAAEAFF.

V and J are TRBV12-5 and TRBJ1-3, with D possibly TRBD1 on 6 matching bases. V was clipped by 3 bases and J by 6 bases, with 24 bases between them. Germline CDR1 LGHNT, CDR2 FRNRAP. CDR3 length: 18 residues. CDR3 region: CASGFNRLGGGRSNTIYF. Written as DNA, the CDR3 is TGTGCTAGTGGTTTTAACAGGCTGGGGGGCGGGAGGTCAAACACCATATATTTT.

The chain recombines TRBV12-3 or TRBV12-4 with TRBJ2-5, with D perhaps matching TRBD1 (5 bases). The CDR3 runs 12 residues. Trimming took 3 bases from V and 9 from J, leaving 11 bases between them. The CDR3 DNA is TGTGCCAGCAGTTTGACCGAAGGGGCCCAGTACTTC. Encoded protein: CASSLTEGAQYF.